This record concerns one TCR beta chain sequence. What it binds is unknown. The data originate from a study of identical twins. Findings and caveats of the study: The more abundant beta clonotypes in cord blood had fewer insertions, and memory repertoires did not show this.

The CDR3 totals 15 residues. V was pared by 3 bases and J by 5 bases, with 11 bases between. TCRdb ran MiXCR on the 5' RACE reads and lists one entry per CDR3 protein. Of roughly 1.6 million distinct CDR3 sequences listed, around 33% are singletons. The sequence was collected from a newborn girl in good health. J is TRBJ1-6 and V is TRBV12-3 or TRBV12-4; D is possibly TRBD1 (6 bases). Sequenced input: cord blood. For the CDR3, the DNA is TGTGCCAGCAGTTTGTTGGACAGAAATAATTCACCCCTCCACTTT. This sequence encodes CASSLLDRNNSPLHF.